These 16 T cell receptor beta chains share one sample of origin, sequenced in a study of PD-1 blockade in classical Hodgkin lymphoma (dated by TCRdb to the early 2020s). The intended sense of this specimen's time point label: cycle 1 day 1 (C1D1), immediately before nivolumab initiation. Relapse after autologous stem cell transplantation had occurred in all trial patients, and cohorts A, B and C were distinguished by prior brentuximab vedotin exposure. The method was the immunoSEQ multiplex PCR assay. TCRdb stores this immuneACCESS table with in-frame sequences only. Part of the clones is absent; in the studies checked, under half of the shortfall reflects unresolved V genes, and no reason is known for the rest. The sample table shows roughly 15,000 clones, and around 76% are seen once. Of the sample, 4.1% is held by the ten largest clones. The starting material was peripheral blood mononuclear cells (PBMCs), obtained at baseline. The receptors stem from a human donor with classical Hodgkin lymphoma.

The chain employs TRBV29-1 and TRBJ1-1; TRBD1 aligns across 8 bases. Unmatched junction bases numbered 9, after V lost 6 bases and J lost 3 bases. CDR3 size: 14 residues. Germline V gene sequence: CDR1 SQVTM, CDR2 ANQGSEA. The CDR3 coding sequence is TGCAGCGTCACAGGACAGGGTGGGGACACTGAAGCTTTCTTT. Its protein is CSVTGQGGDTEAFF.

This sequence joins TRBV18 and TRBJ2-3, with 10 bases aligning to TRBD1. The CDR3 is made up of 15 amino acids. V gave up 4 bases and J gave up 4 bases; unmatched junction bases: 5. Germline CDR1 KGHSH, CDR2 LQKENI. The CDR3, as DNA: TGTGCCAGCTCACTTGGGACAGGGGTCGCAGATACGCAGTATTTT. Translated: CASSLGTGVADTQYF.

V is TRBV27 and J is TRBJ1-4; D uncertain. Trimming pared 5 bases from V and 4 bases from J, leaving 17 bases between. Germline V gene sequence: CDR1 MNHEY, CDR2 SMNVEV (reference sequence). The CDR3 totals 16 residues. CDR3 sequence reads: CASSPSPGRFNEKLFF. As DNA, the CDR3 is TGTGCCAGCAGTCCAAGCCCCGGACGGTTTAATGAAAAACTGTTTTTT.

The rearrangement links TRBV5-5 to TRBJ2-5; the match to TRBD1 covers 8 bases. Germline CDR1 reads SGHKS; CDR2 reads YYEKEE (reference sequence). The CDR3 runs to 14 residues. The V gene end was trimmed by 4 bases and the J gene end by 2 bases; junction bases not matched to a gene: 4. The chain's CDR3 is CASSTWTGQETQYF. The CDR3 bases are TGTGCCAGCAGCACATGGACAGGGCAAGAGACCCAGTACTTC.

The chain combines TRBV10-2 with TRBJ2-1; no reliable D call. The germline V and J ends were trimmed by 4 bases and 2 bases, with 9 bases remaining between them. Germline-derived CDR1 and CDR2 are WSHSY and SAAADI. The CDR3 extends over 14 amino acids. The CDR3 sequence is CASSGSSPYNEQFF. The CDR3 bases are TGCGCCAGCAGTGGGTCGTCCCCCTACAATGAGCAGTTCTTC.

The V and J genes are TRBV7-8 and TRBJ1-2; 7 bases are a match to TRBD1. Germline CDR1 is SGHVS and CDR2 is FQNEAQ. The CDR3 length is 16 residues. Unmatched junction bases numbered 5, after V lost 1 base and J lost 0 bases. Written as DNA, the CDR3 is TGTGCCAGCAGCTTAGTTATTGGGACAGCTAACTATGGCTACACCTTC. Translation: CASSLVIGTANYGYTF.

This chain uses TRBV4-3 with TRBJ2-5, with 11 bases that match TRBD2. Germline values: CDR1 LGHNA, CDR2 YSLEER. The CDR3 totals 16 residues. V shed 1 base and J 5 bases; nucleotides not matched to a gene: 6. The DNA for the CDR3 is TGCGCCAGCAGCCAAGGAGGGGGGACTAGCGGTGAGACCCAGTACTTC. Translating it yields CASSQGGGTSGETQYF.

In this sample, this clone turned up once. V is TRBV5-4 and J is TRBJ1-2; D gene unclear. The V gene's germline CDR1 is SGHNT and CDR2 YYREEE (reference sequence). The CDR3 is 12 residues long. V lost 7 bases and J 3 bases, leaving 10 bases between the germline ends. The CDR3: CASHQEYYGYTF. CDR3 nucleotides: TGTGCCAGCCATCAGGAATACTATGGCTACACCTTC.

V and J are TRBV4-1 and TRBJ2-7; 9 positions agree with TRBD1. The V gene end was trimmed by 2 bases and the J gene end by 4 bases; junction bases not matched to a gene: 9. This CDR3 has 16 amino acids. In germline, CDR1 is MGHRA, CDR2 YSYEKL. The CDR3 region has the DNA TGCGCCAGCAGCCAATTGTCCGGGACAGGGATATACGAGCAGTACTTC. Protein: CASSQLSGTGIYEQYF.

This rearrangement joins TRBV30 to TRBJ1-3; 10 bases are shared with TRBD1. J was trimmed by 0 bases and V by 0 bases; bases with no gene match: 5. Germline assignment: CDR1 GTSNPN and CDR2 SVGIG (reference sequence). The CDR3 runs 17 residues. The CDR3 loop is CAWSVGTGAPSGNTIYF. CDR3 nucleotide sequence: TGTGCCTGGAGTGTGGGGACAGGGGCCCCCTCTGGAAACACCATATATTTT.

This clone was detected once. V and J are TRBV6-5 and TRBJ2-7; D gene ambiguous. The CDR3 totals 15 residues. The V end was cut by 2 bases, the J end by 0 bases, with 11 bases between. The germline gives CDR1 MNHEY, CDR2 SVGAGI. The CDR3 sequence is CASSYRPDSSYEQYF. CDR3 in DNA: TGTGCCAGCAGTTACCGCCCAGATAGCTCCTACGAGCAGTACTTC.

The CDR3 sequence: CASRPGLSNQPQHF. In nucleotides, the CDR3 is TGTGCCAGTAGACCCGGTTTAAGCAATCAGCCCCAGCATTTT. The genes are TRBV19 and TRBJ1-5; D uncertain. The CDR3 length is 14 residues. Per the germline V gene, CDR1 is LNHDA and CDR2 is SQIVND (reference sequence). Trimming removed 6 bases from V and 1 base from J, with 10 bases in between.

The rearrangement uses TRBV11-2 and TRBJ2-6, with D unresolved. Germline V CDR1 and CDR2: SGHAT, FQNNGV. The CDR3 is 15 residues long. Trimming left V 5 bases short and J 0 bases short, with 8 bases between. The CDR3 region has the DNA TGTGCCAGCAGCCGTCGAGGCTCTGGGGCCAACGTCCTGACTTTC. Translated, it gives CASSRRGSGANVLTF.

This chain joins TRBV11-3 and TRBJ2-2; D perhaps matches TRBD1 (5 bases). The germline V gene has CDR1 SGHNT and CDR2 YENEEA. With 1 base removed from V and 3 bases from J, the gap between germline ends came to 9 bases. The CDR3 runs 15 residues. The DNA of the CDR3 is TGTGCCAGCAGCTTAGGGCAGGGATACACCGGGGAGCTGTTTTTT. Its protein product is CASSLGQGYTGELFF.

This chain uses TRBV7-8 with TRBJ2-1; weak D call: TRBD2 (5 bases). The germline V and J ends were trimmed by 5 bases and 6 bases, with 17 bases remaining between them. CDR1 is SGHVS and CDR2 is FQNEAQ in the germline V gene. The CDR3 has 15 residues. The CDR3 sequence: CASSPLSGSSNEQFF. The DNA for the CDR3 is TGTGCCAGCAGCCCTCTAAGCGGCTCGAGCAATGAGCAGTTCTTC.

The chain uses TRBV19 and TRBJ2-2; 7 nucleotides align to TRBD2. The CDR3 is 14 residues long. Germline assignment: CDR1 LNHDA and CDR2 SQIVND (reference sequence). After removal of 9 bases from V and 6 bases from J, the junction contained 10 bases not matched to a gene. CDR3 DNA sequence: TGTGCCAGCAATGGGGGGGAGAGGGCCGGGGAGCTGTTTTTT. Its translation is CASNGGERAGELFF.